These T cell receptor beta chains were read from a single sample in a study of blood T cell repertoires in COVID-19. TCRdb's table, derived via immunoSEQ multiplex PCR, lists solely in-frame clones and lacks some. This sample yields some 260,000 clones, of which around 90% are seen a single time; 0.7% belongs to the top ten. Sequencing used peripheral blood. The receptors originated from a human donor in a cohort sampled during active COVID-19. The CDR3 runs from the conserved cysteine through the conserved F or W. D genes are given only for firm matches. Size is omitted from some rows. Given values are once, few, many or a class for expanded clones.

NA TRBJ2-3 TRBD2 TRBV4-3 CASSQDRSGSTDTQYF TGCGCCAGCAGCCAAGATCGTAGCGGGAGCACAGATACGCAGTATTTT
NA TRBJ2-3 NA TRBV7-8 CASSLTSRRTDTQYF TGTGCCAGCAGCCTAACTAGCAGACGCACAGATACGCAGTATTTT
NA TRBJ1-5 NA TRBV7-6 CASSPGLLGHQPQHF TGTGCCAGCAGCCCCGGACTCTTAGGACATCAGCCCCAGCATTTT
NA TRBJ2-7 NA TRBV6-2/TRBV6-3 CASSSLRGKSSYEQYF TGTGCCAGCAGTTCTCTACGCGGGAAAAGCTCCTACGAGCAGTACTTC
NA TRBJ1-1 TRBD1 TRBV20-1 CSGDRDTEAFF TGCAGTGGAGACAGGGACACTGAAGCTTTCTTT
NA TRBJ2-7 TRBD2 TRBV4-3 CASSQDLPRRLAGSYEQYF TGCGCCAGCAGCCAAGATCTTCCCCGACGGCTAGCGGGGTCCTACGAGCAGTACTTC
NA TRBJ1-1 NA TRBV12-1 CASSLSGTGEAGNTEAFF TGTGCCAGCAGCCTCTCCGGGACAGGGGAAGCAGGGAACACTGAAGCTTTCTTT
NA TRBJ2-7 NA TRBV9 CASANNPRAGPYEQYF TGTGCCAGCGCCAACAACCCCCGGGCGGGGCCCTACGAGCAGTACTTC
NA TRBJ2-1 TRBD1 TRBV19 CASSFTGTGGNEQFF TGTGCCAGTAGTTTCACCGGGACAGGGGGCAATGAGCAGTTCTTC
NA TRBJ2-7 TRBD2 TRBV13 CASSLGLAGREQYF TGTGCCAGCAGCTTAGGGCTAGCGGGGCGCGAGCAGTACTTC
NA TRBJ2-1 NA TRBV6-2/TRBV6-3 CASSYTPLRTTSLPYNEQFF TGTGCCAGCAGTTACACTCCCCTAAGGACGACTAGTCTTCCCTACAATGAGCAGTTCTTC
NA TRBJ2-1 NA TRBV2 CASSELGQGGFDEQFF TGTGCCAGCAGTGAACTCGGACAGGGAGGGTTCGATGAGCAGTTCTTC
NA TRBJ2-7 NA TRBV7-9 CASSPTEFYEQYF TGTGCCAGCAGCCCTACCGAGTTCTACGAGCAGTACTTC
NA TRBJ1-4 NA TRBV28 CASSNLQSTTNEKLFF TGTGCCAGCAGTAATCTACAGTCTACAACTAATGAAAAACTGTTTTTT
NA TRBJ2-3 NA TRBV2 CASSEDHIPDTQYF TGTGCCAGCAGTGAAGACCACATCCCAGATACGCAGTATTTT
NA TRBJ2-3 NA TRBV4-3 CASSQDRQVDTQYF TGCGCCAGCAGCCAAGACCGGCAGGTGGATACGCAGTATTTT
NA TRBJ2-7 TRBD1 TRBV19 CASSPLLRDRTYEQYF TGTGCCAGTAGCCCCCTCCTCCGGGACAGGACCTACGAGCAGTACTTC
NA TRBJ1-1 NA TRBV6-6 CASSSLTERREAFF TGTGCCAGCAGTTCCCTCACAGAGAGACGTGAAGCTTTCTTT
NA TRBJ2-3 NA TRBV30 CASSAGAPSQYF TGTGCCTCATCGGCGGGGGCCCCATCGCAGTATTTT
NA TRBJ2-7 NA TRBV5-4 CASSLIRDSAYEQYF TGTGCCAGCAGCTTGATACGGGATTCTGCCTACGAGCAGTACTTC
NA TRBJ2-7 TRBD2 TRBV9 CASSPSAGGPYEQYF TGTGCCAGCAGCCCCTCAGCGGGGGGACCCTACGAGCAGTACTTC
NA TRBJ1-2 TRBD1 TRBV6-6 CASSSGQGSSGYTF TGTGCCAGCAGCTCGGGACAGGGGAGTAGTGGCTACACCTTC
NA TRBJ1-4 TRBD1 TRBV6-5 CASSAPGQLNEKLFF TGTGCCAGCAGCGCTCCGGGACAGCTTAATGAAAAACTGTTTTTT
NA TRBJ1-1 NA TRBV30 CAWSSGRYTEAFF TGTGCCTGGAGTAGTGGTCGGTACACTGAAGCTTTCTTT
NA TRBJ1-5 NA TRBV28 CASSGQTQIQPQHF TGTGCCAGCAGTGGACAGACCCAAATTCAGCCCCAGCATTTT
NA TRBJ2-7 TRBD1 TRBV28 CASATGFERLKLYEQYF TGTGCCAGCGCGACAGGGTTCGAAAGGCTCAAACTATACGAGCAGTACTTC
NA TRBJ1-4 NA TRBV4-2 CASSDQRPTGNNEKLFF TGTGCCAGCAGCGACCAAAGACCTACAGGCAATAATGAAAAACTGTTTTTT
NA TRBJ1-2 NA TRBV3-1/TRBV3-2 CASSQESSLYTF TGTGCCAGCAGCCAAGAATCGAGCCTCTACACCTTC
NA TRBJ1-1 TRBD1 TRBV28 CASSPLRGLNTEAFF TGTGCCAGCAGCCCCCTCAGGGGGTTGAACACTGAAGCTTTCTTT
NA TRBJ2-1 NA TRBV6-5 CASPGQGNEQFF TGTGCCAGCCCCGGGCAGGGCAATGAGCAGTTCTTC
NA TRBJ2-5 TRBD2 TRBV2 CASSERFSGGNQETQYF TGTGCCAGCAGTGAACGGTTCAGCGGGGGTAACCAAGAGACCCAGTACTTC
once TRBJ2-5 NA TRBV10-3 CAISEREDGETQYF TGTGCCATCAGTGAGCGGGAAGACGGGGAGACCCAGTACTTC
NA TRBJ2-3 NA TRBV5-1 CASSLGPPDTQYF TGCGCCAGCAGCCTTGGGCCCCCAGATACGCAGTATTTT
NA TRBJ2-7 NA TRBV15 CATSRGAFLSQSYEQYF TGTGCCACCAGCAGAGGGGCATTTCTGTCCCAGTCCTACGAGCAGTACTTC
NA TRBJ2-7 NA TRBV12-3/TRBV12-4 CASILDGEQYF TGTGCCAGCATTTTAGACGGGGAGCAGTACTTC
NA TRBJ1-3 TRBD1 TRBV2 CASSEGQASGNTIYF TGTGCCAGCAGTGAGGGACAGGCCTCTGGAAACACCATATATTTT
NA TRBJ1-2 NA TRBV6-1 CASSDGSYYGYTF TGTGCCAGCAGTGATGGTAGTTACTATGGCTACACCTTC
once TRBJ2-7 TRBD2 TRBV5-4 CASSLAGVAGNYEQYF TGTGCCAGCAGCTTGGCCGGGGTAGCGGGGAACTACGAGCAGTACTTC
NA TRBJ1-3 NA TRBV4-3 CASSPGNRVVSGNTIYF TGCGCCAGCAGCCCTGGAAACAGGGTAGTTTCTGGAAACACCATATATTTT
NA TRBJ2-7 TRBD2 TRBV5-4 CASSYTGLRGEQYF TGTGCCAGCAGCTACACGGGACTACGAGGGGAGCAGTACTTC
NA TRBJ1-1 NA TRBV7-2 CASSLERGAEAFF TGTGCCAGCAGCTTAGAGCGGGGGGCTGAAGCTTTCTTT
NA TRBJ1-2 NA TRBV6-5 CASSSPGHSNYGYTF TGTGCCAGCAGTTCCCCGGGACATTCTAACTATGGCTACACCTTC